Presented here are 24 T cell receptor beta chains from one specimen sequenced in a study of metastatic and nonmetastatic thyroid tumors. Every patient was untreated before thyroid surgery. Using MiXCR, TCRdb re-called clones from the PCR reads. The sample lists around 40,000 clones; approximately 15% were seen once. Material for sequencing was blood. All receptors derive from a female donor with papillary thyroid cancer or a benign thyroid nodule (not recorded which). Some clones in this sample may be carry-over from other donors' samples.

This clone was recorded at least ten times. The chain links TRBV14 to TRBJ2-5; D uncertain. Germline assignment: CDR1 SGHDN and CDR2 FVKESK. Trimming took 1 base from V and 7 from J, leaving 10 bases between them. The CDR3 contains 13 residues. This CDR3 is CASSQVTSGTQYF. The CDR3 DNA reads TGTGCCAGCAGCCAAGTGACCTCAGGGACCCAGTACTTC.

In its sample, this clone was seen many times. The chain carries TRBV7-8 and TRBJ1-2; no clear D gene. The germline V gene has CDR1 SGHVS and CDR2 FQNEAQ. The CDR3 consists of 12 residues. Trimming took off 5 bases at V and 6 bases at J, with 10 bases between the two ends. The CDR3 reads CASSRQVDGYTF. In nucleotides, the CDR3 is TGTGCCAGCAGCAGACAAGTAGATGGCTACACCTTC.

The CDR3 spells CSARAWGYHEQYF. The CDR3 DNA reads TGCAGTGCTAGGGCCTGGGGCTACCACGAGCAGTACTTC. V usage is TRBV20-1 and J usage is TRBJ2-7, with D perhaps matching TRBD1 (5 bases). V was trimmed by 3 bases and J by 5 bases, leaving 14 bases between them. Germline V CDR1 and CDR2: DFQATT, SNEGSKA (reference sequence). This CDR3 is built from 13 residues.

The V call is TRBV12-3 or TRBV12-4, the J call TRBJ2-1, with 7 positions matching TRBD2. Trimming took 2 bases from V and 2 from J; bases not matched to a gene: 0. This CDR3 spans 14 amino acids. The chain's CDR3 is CASSLTSAYNEQFF. The CDR3 coding sequence is TGTGCCAGCAGTTTAACTAGCGCCTACAATGAGCAGTTCTTC.

This clone has a count of ten or more. The chain has TRBV29-1 and TRBJ1-6; no firm D call. Germline V gene sequence: CDR1 SQVTM, CDR2 ANQGSEA. There are 15 residues in the CDR3. Between the trimmed V and J ends, which lost 4 bases and 0 bases, there was a span of 10 bases. DNA for the CDR3: TGCAGCGTTGTGGGCCCACCCTCCTATAATTCACCCCTCCACTTT. This translates into CSVVGPPSYNSPLHF.

In this sample, this clone turned up a few times. The genes are TRBV2 and TRBJ2-7, with D unclear. This CDR3 has 13 residues. Trimming removed 2 bases from V and 6 bases from J, with 11 bases in between. The germline gives CDR1 SNHLY, CDR2 FYNNEI. CDR3 sequence (DNA): TGTGCCAGCAGTGAATTCCGGGTCCGCGAGCAGTACTTC. Translating gives CASSEFRVREQYF. Variable domain in full (rest from reference TRBV2 and TRBJ2-7): EPEVTQTPSHQVTQMGQEVILRCVPISNHLYFYWYRQILGQKVEFLVSFYNNEISEKSEIFDDQFSVERPDGSNFTLKIRSTKLEDSAMYFCASSEFRVREQYFGPGTRLTVT.

This clone was counted at least ten times. The chain is built from TRBV30 and TRBJ1-1; D is undetermined. Germline values: CDR1 GTSNPN, CDR2 SVGIG (reference sequence). This CDR3 comprises 12 residues. V was shortened by 4 bases and J by 4 bases, with 10 bases between the two germline ends. CDR3 sequence reads: CAWTPLPTEAFF. In DNA form, the CDR3 reads TGTGCCTGGACCCCCCTTCCCACTGAAGCTTTCTTT.

This chain uses TRBV24-1 with TRBJ1-1; D remains ambiguous. The CDR3 is 12 amino acids. The germline V and J ends were trimmed by 4 bases and 1 base, with 3 bases remaining between them. The germline CDR1 and CDR2 sequences are KGHDR and SFDVKD. The CDR3 spells CATSDGNTEAFF. CDR3 DNA sequence: TGTGCCACCAGTGACGGGAACACTGAAGCTTTCTTT.

This clone showed up just a few times. The junction shows a germline mismatch at one end, possibly a read error. The chain uses TRBV19 and TRBJ2-1; D remains ambiguous. Germline CDR1 reads LNHDA; CDR2 reads SQIVND (reference sequence). This CDR3 is built from 11 residues. CDR3 protein: CDSRFSSEKFF. CDR3 sequence (DNA): TGTGACAGTAGATTCAGTAGTGAGAAGTTCTTC.

This clone was counted many times. CDR3 nucleotide sequence: TGTGCCAGCAGAAGGGGGCGCAGGGGCTATAGCAATCAGCCCCAGCATTTT. Protein: CASRRGRRGYSNQPQHF. This chain uses TRBV6-1 with TRBJ1-5, with 7 bases lining up with TRBD1. Germline values: CDR1 MNHNS, CDR2 SASEGT. V gave up 6 bases and J gave up 0 bases; unmatched junction bases: 11. The CDR3 is 17 residues long.

This clone was observed many times. The CDR3 sequence is CASRQGGGTYEQYF. The CDR3 DNA is TGTGCCAGCAGACAGGGAGGAGGGACCTACGAGCAGTACTTC. The gene calls are TRBV28 and TRBJ2-7; D is possibly TRBD1 or TRBD2 (6 bases each). The germline gives CDR1 MDHEN, CDR2 SYDVKM. This CDR3 has 14 amino acids. Trimming shortened V by 6 bases and J by 2 bases, and 14 bases separated the two germline ends.

The chain is built from TRBV12-3 or TRBV12-4 and TRBJ2-4; tentatively, D is TRBD2 (7 bases). The CDR3 is made up of 17 amino acids. V dropped 3 bases and J dropped 7 bases, with 22 bases sitting between them. The CDR3 nucleotides are TGTGCCAGCAGTTTCGAGGGGGGGCCATGGAGTAGGAACATTCAGTACTTC. Translating gives CASSFEGGPWSRNIQYF.

By sample share, this clone is medium-sized. CDR3 sequence: CASSDQFTEAFF. In nucleotides, the CDR3 is TGTGCCAGCAGTGATCAGTTCACTGAAGCTTTCTTT. The V call is TRBV6-1, the J call TRBJ1-1, with D unresolved. Germline lookup yields CDR1 MNHNS and CDR2 SASEGT. The germline V and J ends were trimmed by 3 bases and 4 bases, with 6 bases remaining between them. The CDR3 has 12 residues.

In this sample, this clone turned up many times. This chain joins TRBV30 and TRBJ2-2; D is possibly TRBD1 (5 bases). V was clipped by 4 bases and J by 0 bases, with 21 bases between them. The germline V gene encodes CDR1 GTSNPN and CDR2 SVGIG (reference sequence). The CDR3 extends over 18 amino acids. CDR3 nucleotide sequence: TGTGCCTGGAATAACCAGGGATTACTCGACGCGAACACCGGGGAGCTGTTTTTT. This gives the protein CAWNNQGLLDANTGELFF.

V gene TRBV5-1 combines with J gene TRBJ2-7; D is unresolved. CDR1 and CDR2 (germline): SGHRS, YFSETQ. V gave up 0 bases and J gave up 6 bases, with 10 bases separating them. The length of the CDR3 is 13 residues. CDR3 sequence: CASSLGSRTEQYF. In DNA form, the CDR3 reads TGCGCCAGCAGCTTGGGGTCCAGGACCGAGCAGTACTTC.

This chain links TRBV6-1 with TRBJ2-7; D is ambiguous. V was cut by 6 bases and J by 4 bases, with 22 bases left in between. Germline CDR1 MNHNS, CDR2 SASEGT. The CDR3 extends over 16 amino acids. As DNA, the CDR3 is TGTGCCAGCAGCGAATCCCGGGTGACCCCCTTTTACGAGCAGTACTTC. This codes for CASSESRVTPFYEQYF.

The chain recombines TRBV20-1 with TRBJ2-7; 7 bases are a match to TRBD1. CDR3 length equals 13 residues. Germline V lookup: CDR1 DFQATT, CDR2 SNEGSKA (reference sequence). V lost 0 bases to trimming and J lost 4 bases; unmatched junction nucleotides: 3. The CDR3, as DNA: TGCAGTGCTAGAGATATACAGGGGTACGAGCAGTACTTC. This codes for CSARDIQGYEQYF.

For this clone: A much larger clone sits a single nucleotide away, making a read error possible. J is TRBJ1-1 and V is TRBV30; D remains unclear. The CDR3 spans 14 residues. The germline CDR1 and CDR2 sequences are GTSNPN and SVGIG (reference sequence). V was shortened by 4 bases and J by 1 base, with 13 bases between the two germline ends. CDR3 in amino acids: CAWKPLAGNTEAFF. For the CDR3, the DNA is TGTGCCTGGAAACCTTTAGCCGGGAACACTGAAGCTTTCTTT.

This clone has at least ten counts. The chain employs TRBV28 and TRBJ1-5; 7 bases line up with TRBD1. The germline CDR1 and CDR2 sequences are MDHEN and SYDVKM. The V gene end was trimmed by 6 bases and the J gene end by 5 bases; junction bases not matched to a gene: 4. The CDR3 is made up of 13 amino acids. The CDR3 sequence: CASSYTGDQPQHF. The CDR3 DNA is TGTGCCAGCAGCTATACAGGGGATCAGCCCCAGCATTTT. The full variable domain, rest sourced from reference TRBV28 and TRBJ1-5, is DVKVTQSSRYLVKRTGEKVFLECVQDMDHENMFWYRQDPGLGLRLIYFSYDVKMKEKGDIPEGYSVSREKKERFSLILESASTNQTSMYLCASSYTGDQPQHFGDGTRLSIL.

V is TRBV7-3 and J is TRBJ2-7, with D tentatively TRBD1 (5 bases). Per germline, CDR1 SGHTA and CDR2 FQGTGA. The CDR3 is 14 residues long. Trimming removed 2 bases from V and 2 bases from J, with 10 bases in between. The CDR3 sequence is CASSLEPGTYEQYF. The CDR3 coding sequence is TGTGCCAGCAGCTTAGAGCCAGGGACCTACGAGCAGTACTTC.

In this sample, this clone turned up many times. This sequence joins TRBV28 and TRBJ2-1; D gene uncertain. Germline CDR1 and CDR2: MDHEN and SYDVKM. There are 15 residues in the CDR3. V was shortened by 7 bases and J by 2 bases, with 15 bases between the two germline ends. Here the CDR3 reads CASTLESFAYNEQFF. The CDR3, as DNA: TGTGCCAGCACCTTAGAGAGTTTTGCCTACAATGAGCAGTTCTTC.

This clone was seen repeatedly, ten times or more. The genes are TRBV10-1 and TRBJ2-1; a weak D match, TRBD2 (5 bases). The germline gives CDR1 WNHNN, CDR2 SYGVQD (reference sequence). This CDR3 spans 14 amino acids. Trimming took 4 bases from V and 8 from J, leaving 15 bases between them. CDR3 DNA: TGCGCCAGCAGTGGGCGCTTAAACGGGGATGAGCAGTTCTTC. Its protein is CASSGRLNGDEQFF.

There are many counts of this clone. CDR3 sequence: CSASEREGAYNEQFF. The CDR3 DNA is TGCAGTGCTAGCGAGCGGGAGGGAGCGTACAATGAGCAGTTCTTC. The chain carries TRBV20-1 and TRBJ2-1, with 10 positions matching TRBD2. CDR1 and CDR2 from the germline V gene are DFQATT and SNEGSKA (reference sequence). V was clipped by 3 bases and J by 4 bases; unmatched bases: 6. The CDR3 runs 15 residues.

This clone was recorded at least ten times. The J gene is TRBJ2-3, the V gene TRBV2; 8 nucleotides match TRBD1. The CDR3 extends over 17 amino acids. J gave up 0 bases and V 1 base, and 6 bases lay outside the gene matches. CDR1 and CDR2 from the germline V gene are SNHLY and FYNNEI. The CDR3 spells CASSEGQGAPSTDTQYF. The CDR3 DNA is TGTGCCAGCAGTGAAGGGCAGGGGGCACCCAGCACAGATACGCAGTATTTT.